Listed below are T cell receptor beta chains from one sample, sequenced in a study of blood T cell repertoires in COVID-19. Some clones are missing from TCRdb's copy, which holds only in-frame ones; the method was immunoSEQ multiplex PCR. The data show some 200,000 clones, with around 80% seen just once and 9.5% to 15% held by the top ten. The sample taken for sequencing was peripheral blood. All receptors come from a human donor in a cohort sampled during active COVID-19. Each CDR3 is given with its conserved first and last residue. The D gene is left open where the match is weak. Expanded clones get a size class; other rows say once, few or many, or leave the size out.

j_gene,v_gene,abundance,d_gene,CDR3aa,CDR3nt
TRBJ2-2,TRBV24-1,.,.,CATKAGGGTGELFF,TGTGCCACCAAAGCAGGGGGAGGCACCGGGGAGCTGTTTTTT
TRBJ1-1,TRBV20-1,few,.,CSARREEAFF,TGCAGTGCTAGGAGAGAAGAAGCTTTCTTT
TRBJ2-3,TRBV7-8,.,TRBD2,CASSPFSGVTDTQYF,TGTGCCAGCAGCCCCTTCAGCGGGGTTACAGATACGCAGTATTTT
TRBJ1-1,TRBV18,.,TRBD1,CASSRDRENTEAFF,TGTGCCAGCTCACGGGACAGGGAGAACACTGAAGCTTTCTTT
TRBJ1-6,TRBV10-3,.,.,CAISDRQSSYNSPLHF,TGTGCCATCAGTGATCGACAGAGCTCCTATAATTCACCCCTCCACTTT
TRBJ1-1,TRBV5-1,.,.,CASSSVGDSYGNTEAFF,TGCGCCAGCAGCTCCGTCGGGGACTCGTATGGGAACACTGAAGCTTTCTTT
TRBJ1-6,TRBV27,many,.,CASSLYPDSPLHF,TGTGCCAGCAGTTTATATCCGGATTCACCCCTCCACTTT
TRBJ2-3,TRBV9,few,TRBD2,CASSASGQRGARSTDTQYF,TGTGCCAGCAGCGCCAGCGGTCAGCGGGGGGCCCGTAGCACAGATACGCAGTATTTT
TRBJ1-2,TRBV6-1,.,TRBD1,CASSDGTGRGYTF,TGTGCCAGCAGTGATGGGACAGGGAGAGGCTACACCTTC
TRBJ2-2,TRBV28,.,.,CASGGAGELFF,TGTGCCAGCGGCGGCGCCGGGGAGCTGTTTTTT
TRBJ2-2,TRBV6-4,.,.,CASSVMYGGTGELFF,TGTGCCAGCAGTGTTATGTACGGGGGCACCGGGGAGCTGTTTTTT
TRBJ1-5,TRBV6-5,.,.,CASSYSRNSNQPQHF,TGTGCCAGCAGTTACTCGAGGAATAGCAATCAGCCCCAGCATTTT
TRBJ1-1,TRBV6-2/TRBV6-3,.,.,CASSQGTEAFF,TGTGCCAGCAGTCAGGGGACTGAAGCTTTCTTT
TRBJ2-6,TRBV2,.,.,CASSESTRSWVSGANVLTF,TGTGCCAGCAGTGAATCTACTAGATCGTGGGTCTCTGGGGCCAACGTCCTGACTTTC
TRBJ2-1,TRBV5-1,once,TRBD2,CASSPGGPRYNEQFF,TGCGCCAGCAGCCCGGGAGGGCCTAGATACAATGAGCAGTTCTTC
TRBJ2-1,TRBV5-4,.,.,CASSQIGGGDNEQFF,TGTGCCAGCAGCCAGATAGGGGGAGGGGACAATGAGCAGTTCTTC
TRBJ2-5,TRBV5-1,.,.,CASSPSGRRETQYF,TGCGCCAGCAGCCCCTCGGGTAGACGGGAGACCCAGTACTTC
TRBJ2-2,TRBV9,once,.,CASSNLGNTGELFF,TGTGCCAGCAGCAACCTCGGGAACACCGGGGAGCTGTTTTTT
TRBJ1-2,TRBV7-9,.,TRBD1,CASSSWDRQNYGYTF,TGTGCCAGCAGCTCTTGGGACAGACAAAACTATGGCTACACCTTC
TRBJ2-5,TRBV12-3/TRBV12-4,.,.,CASSSYGPETQYF,TGTGCCAGCAGTTCGTATGGCCCGGAGACCCAGTACTTC
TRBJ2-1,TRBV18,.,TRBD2,CASSPPAGVRDEQFF,TGTGCCAGCTCACCACCAGCGGGAGTGCGCGATGAGCAGTTCTTC
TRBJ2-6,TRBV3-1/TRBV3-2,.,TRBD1,CASSQPHTGTGANVLTF,TGTGCCAGCAGCCAGCCTCACACCGGGACAGGTGCCAACGTCCTGACTTTC
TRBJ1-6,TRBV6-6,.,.,CASSSERTGDSPLHF,TGTGCCAGCAGTTCCGAACGGACCGGGGATTCACCCCTCCACTTT
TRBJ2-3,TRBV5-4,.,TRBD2,CASSLGGGSTDTQYF,TGTGCCAGCAGCTTGGGCGGGGGAAGCACAGATACGCAGTATTTT
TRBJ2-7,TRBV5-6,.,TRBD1,CASSYSDRGYEQYF,TGTGCCAGCAGCTACTCGGACAGGGGCTACGAGCAGTACTTC
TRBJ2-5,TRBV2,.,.,CASSGQGMVETQYF,TGTGCCAGCAGTGGACAAGGAATGGTAGAGACCCAGTACTTC